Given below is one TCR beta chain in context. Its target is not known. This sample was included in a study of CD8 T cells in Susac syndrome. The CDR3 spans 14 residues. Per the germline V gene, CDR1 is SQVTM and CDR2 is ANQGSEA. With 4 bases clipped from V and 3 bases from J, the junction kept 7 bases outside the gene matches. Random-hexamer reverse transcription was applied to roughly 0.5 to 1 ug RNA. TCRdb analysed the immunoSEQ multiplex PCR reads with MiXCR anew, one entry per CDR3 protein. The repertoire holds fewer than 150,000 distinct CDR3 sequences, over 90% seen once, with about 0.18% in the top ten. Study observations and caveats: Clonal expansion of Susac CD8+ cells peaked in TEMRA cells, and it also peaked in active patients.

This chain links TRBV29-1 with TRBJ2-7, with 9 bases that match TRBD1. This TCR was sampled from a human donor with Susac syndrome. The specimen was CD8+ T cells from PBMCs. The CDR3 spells CSVAFGTGHYEQYF. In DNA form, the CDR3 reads TGCAGCGTTGCCTTCGGGACAGGGCACTACGAGCAGTACTTC.